The next 10 T cell receptor beta chains were all read from a single sample in a study of regulatory T cells in long-lasting Graves disease. Specified time point: newly diagnosed GD, antithyroid drugs for less than 3 months. The TCR library was prepared using RNA isolated from PBMCs. Relying on iRepertoire HTBI primers and Arm-PCR of CDR3 regions, the team built TCR beta libraries. TCRdb re-analysed the multiplex PCR reads in MiXCR, keeping a single row per CDR3 protein. Here the sample spans some 370,000 distinct CDR3 sequences, 12% being singletons. This same sample was also taken into another study, of T cells in Graves' hyperthyroidism and ophthalmopathy.

Here the sequenced sample was peripheral blood mononuclear cells (PBMCs), taken at new diagnosis, from a patient treated with antithyroid drugs. The source of these receptors is a woman between 18 and 30 years old with Graves disease.

This clonotype was recorded many times. Sequence at one end of the junction differs from germline and may be a read error. For the CDR3, the DNA is TGTGCCAGCAGACGGGAAAGCTTCTGGGGACAATTT. Its protein is CASRRESFWGQF. The rearrangement links TRBV6-1 to TRBJ1-1; a possible D gene is TRBD1 (6 bases). This CDR3 spans 12 amino acids. The germline gives CDR1 MNHNS, CDR2 SASEGT.

At least ten counts were recorded for this clonotype. The V gene is TRBV28, the J gene TRBJ2-3, with D unclear. CDR1 MDHEN and CDR2 SYDVKM come from the germline V gene. This CDR3 has 13 residues. Trimming removed 6 bases at V and 3 bases at J, with 10 bases between. The CDR3 spells CASSTIKTDTQYF. CDR3 nucleotides: TGTGCCAGCAGCACTATTAAGACAGATACGCAGTATTTT.

This clonotype appeared many times. This chain connects TRBV11-2 to TRBJ2-1; D remains unclear. The length of the CDR3 is 11 residues. Trimming removed 6 bases at V and 9 bases at J, with 9 bases between. Germline CDR1 is SGHAT and CDR2 is FQNNGV. CDR3 coding DNA: TGTGCCAGCAGGAGGAGCAGTGAGCAGTTCTTC. Its protein is CASRRSSEQFF. Full variable domain (rest looked up from reference TRBV11-2 and TRBJ2-1): EAGVAQSPRYKIIEKRQSVAFWCNPISGHATLYWYQQILGQGPKLLIQFQNNGVVDDSQLPKDRFSAERLKGVDSTLKIQPAKLEDSAVYLCASRRSSEQFFGPGTRLTVL.

The chain combines TRBV7-2 with TRBJ2-5, with TRBD2 matching over 8 bases. V lost 6 bases and J lost 4; bases outside the gene matches: 7. Per the germline V gene, CDR1 is SGHTA and CDR2 is FQGNSA. The CDR3 sequence is 14 residues long. The chain's CDR3 is CASRPSGGRETQYF. The CDR3, as DNA: TGTGCCAGCAGACCAAGCGGGGGAAGAGAGACCCAGTACTTC.

This clonotype has a handful of counts. V gene TRBV10-3 combines with J gene TRBJ2-1; 7 nucleotides align to TRBD1. The DNA end favors TRBJ2-5, so the J call may be wrong. Germline lookup yields CDR1 ENHRY and CDR2 SYGVKD. CDR3 length equals 14 residues. The CDR3 sequence is CAIRKGTDQETQYF. CDR3 nucleotides: TGTGCCATCAGGAAGGGGACAGATCAAGAGACCCAGTACTTC.

CDR3: CSAIPPLLAGGETQYF. For the CDR3, the DNA is TGCAGTGCTATCCCCCCTTTGCTAGCGGGAGGCGAGACCCAGTACTTC. The rearrangement joins TRBV20-1 to TRBJ2-5; 11 bases agree with TRBD2. The V gene end was trimmed by 4 bases and the J gene end by 5 bases; junction bases not matched to a gene: 12. The CDR3 length is 16 residues. Germline CDR1 and CDR2: DFQATT and SNEGSKA (reference sequence).

The sample holds many counts of this clonotype. The V gene is TRBV2, the J gene TRBJ1-1; perhaps TRBD1 as D (5 bases). Between the trimmed V and J ends, which lost 3 bases and 1 base, there was a span of 9 bases. Germline CDR1 and CDR2: SNHLY and FYNNEI. CDR3 size: 14 residues. The CDR3: CASSDYTGNTEAFF. Written as DNA, the CDR3 is TGTGCCAGCAGTGATTATACAGGGAACACTGAAGCTTTCTTT.

V usage is TRBV4-3 and J usage is TRBJ2-1; D is possibly TRBD2 (7 bases). V was cut by 1 base and J by 4 bases, with 11 bases left in between. Germline V lookup: CDR1 LGHNA, CDR2 YSLEER. The CDR3 length is 15 residues. Here the CDR3 reads CASSQGRGAYNEQFF. Written as DNA, the CDR3 is TGCGCCAGCAGCCAAGGTCGGGGGGCGTACAATGAGCAGTTCTTC.

This clonotype was seen at least ten times. The chain joins TRBV7-9 to TRBJ1-1, with D perhaps TRBD1 (6 bases). The V gene lost 10 bases and the J gene lost 4 bases, with 13 bases spanning the gap. CDR1 and CDR2 from the germline V gene are SEHNR and FQNEAQ (reference sequence). This CDR3 comprises 12 residues. CDR3 in amino acids: CATEYRVTEAFF. The DNA of the CDR3 is TGTGCCACGGAATACAGGGTCACTGAAGCTTTCTTT. Full variable domain (outside the CDR3, taken from reference TRBV7-9 and TRBJ1-1): DTGVSQNPRHKITKRGQNVTFRCDPISEHNRLYWYRQTLGQGPEFLTYFQNEAQLEKSRLLSDRFSAERPKGSFSTLEIQRTEQGDSAMYLCATEYRVTEAFFGQGTRLTVV.

This clonotype appeared many times. The chain has TRBV28 and TRBJ2-5; no firm D call. This CDR3 comprises 14 residues. Germline V gene sequence: CDR1 MDHEN, CDR2 SYDVKM. Trimming took off 3 bases at V and 4 bases at J, with 12 bases between the two ends. This chain's CDR3 is CASSFPRVGETQYF. As DNA, the CDR3 is TGTGCCAGCAGTTTCCCTCGGGTGGGAGAGACCCAGTACTTC.